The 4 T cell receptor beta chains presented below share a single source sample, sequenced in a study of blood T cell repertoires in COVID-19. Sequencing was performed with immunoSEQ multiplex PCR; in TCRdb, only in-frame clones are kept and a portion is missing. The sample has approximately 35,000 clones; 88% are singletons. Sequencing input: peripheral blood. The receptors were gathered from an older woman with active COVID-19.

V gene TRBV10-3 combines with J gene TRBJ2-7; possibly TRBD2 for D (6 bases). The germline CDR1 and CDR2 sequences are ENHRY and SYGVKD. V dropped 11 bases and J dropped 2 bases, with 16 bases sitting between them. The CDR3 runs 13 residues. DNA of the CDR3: TGTGCCGCCCGCGGCGGGGACCCCTACGAGCAGTACTTC. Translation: CAARGGDPYEQYF.

The CDR3 loop is CASSLRQGPGEKLFF. In DNA, the CDR3 is TGTGCCAGCAGCTTACGACAGGGACCAGGTGAAAAACTGTTTTTT. The chain uses TRBV7-2 and TRBJ1-4; 7 bases fit TRBD1. Germline CDR1 is SGHTA and CDR2 is FQGNSA. The CDR3 has 15 amino acids. The J segment lost 7 bases and the V segment lost 2 bases, leaving 7 bases of the junction unmatched.

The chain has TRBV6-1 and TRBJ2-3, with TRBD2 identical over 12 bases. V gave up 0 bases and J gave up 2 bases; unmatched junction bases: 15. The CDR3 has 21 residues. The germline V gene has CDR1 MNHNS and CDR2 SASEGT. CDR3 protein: CASSEALAGVRTSGATDTQYF. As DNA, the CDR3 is TGTGCCAGCAGTGAAGCGCTTGCTGGCGTCAGGACTAGCGGGGCCACAGATACGCAGTATTTT.

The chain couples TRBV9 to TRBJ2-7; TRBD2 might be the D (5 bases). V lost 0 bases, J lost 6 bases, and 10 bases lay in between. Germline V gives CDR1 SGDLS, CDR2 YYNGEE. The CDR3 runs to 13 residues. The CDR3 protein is CASSVGPEGEQYF. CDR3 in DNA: TGTGCCAGCAGCGTAGGCCCTGAGGGCGAGCAGTACTTC.